These T cell receptor beta chains were read from a single sample in a study of spatial heterogeneity in lung cancer. TCRdb recomputed calls from the 5' RACE reads with MiXCR, one row per CDR3 protein. The sample consists of some 83,000 distinct CDR3 sequences, about a fifth of them appearing once. The source material was PBMCs, sampled at surgery. These receptors all stem from a male donor with early-stage non-small cell lung cancer. Both conserved end residues are part of each CDR3. A D gene is named only where the DNA matches it firmly. Size is stated for part of the rows, as once, few or many counts, or as a class when the clone is expanded.

CDR3: CATSVDPPDNTGELFF; DNA: TGTGCCACCAGTGTTGATCCGCCAGACAACACCGGGGAGCTGTTTTTT; J: TRBJ2-2; V: TRBV24-1; size: many; D: NA
CDR3: CAISEGAGVYNEQFF; DNA: TGTGCCATCAGTGAAGGAGCGGGAGTCTACAATGAGCAGTTCTTC; J: TRBJ2-1; V: TRBV10-3; size: few; D: TRBD2
CDR3: CAISEMGDTQYF; DNA: TGTGCCATCAGTGAGATGGGGGATACGCAGTATTTT; J: TRBJ2-3; V: TRBV10-3; size: many; D: NA
CDR3: CASRPSGPAETQYF; DNA: TGTGCCAGCAGGCCCAGCGGGCCCGCAGAGACCCAGTACTTC; J: TRBJ2-5; V: TRBV7-9; size: NA; D: NA
CDR3: CASSSADGIQYF; DNA: TGTGCCAGCAGCTCAGCGGACGGAATTCAGTACTTC; J: TRBJ2-4; V: TRBV7-2; size: many; D: NA
CDR3: CASSLDGLAGCNEQFF; DNA: TGCGCCAGCAGCTTGGACGGACTAGCGGGCTGCAATGAGCAGTTCTTC; J: TRBJ2-1; V: TRBV5-1; size: NA; D: TRBD2
CDR3: CASSLYGDLLNEQFF; DNA: TGTGCCAGCAGTTTATACGGGGACCTCTTGAATGAGCAGTTCTTC; J: TRBJ2-1; V: TRBV28; size: few; D: NA
CDR3: CSARGTTGISYEQYF; DNA: TGCAGTGCCAGAGGTACGACAGGTATCTCCTACGAGCAGTACTTC; J: TRBJ2-7; V: TRBV20-1; size: NA; D: NA
CDR3: CASSLTSALHF; DNA: TGTGCCAGCAGCCTAACATCCGCCCTCCACTTT; J: TRBJ1-6; V: TRBV7-9; size: many; D: NA
CDR3: CASSQIYGSYNEQFF; DNA: TGTGCCAGCAGCCAAATTTATGGCTCCTACAATGAGCAGTTCTTC; J: TRBJ2-1; V: TRBV3-1; size: few; D: NA
CDR3: CSALRRGIYEQYF; DNA: TGCAGTGCTTTGCGGAGGGGTATCTACGAGCAGTACTTC; J: TRBJ2-7; V: TRBV20-1; size: NA; D: NA
CDR3: CASSLASSSTEAFF; DNA: TGCGCCAGCAGCTTGGCCAGTTCGAGCACTGAAGCTTTCTTT; J: TRBJ1-1; V: TRBV5-1; size: NA; D: NA
CDR3: CASSLGQGYTQYF; DNA: TGTGCCAGCAGCCTGGGGCAGGGGTATACGCAGTATTTT; J: TRBJ2-3; V: TRBV7-2; size: few; D: NA
CDR3: CASSRDISNTEAFF; DNA: TGTGCCAGCAGCCGGGACATCTCGAACACTGAAGCTTTCTTT; J: TRBJ1-1; V: TRBV11-2; size: NA; D: NA
CDR3: CASSNPWGLADTYEQYF; DNA: TGTGCCAGCAGCAATCCTTGGGGCCTTGCAGACACCTACGAGCAGTACTTC; J: TRBJ2-7; V: TRBV7-9; size: few; D: NA
CDR3: CASSQDSSPQGVFF; DNA: TGTGCCAGCAGCCAAGACTCCTCACCCCAGGGCGTGTTCTTC; J: TRBJ2-1; V: TRBV3-1; size: NA; D: NA
CDR3: CASMDSTDTQYF; DNA: TGTGCCAGCATGGACAGTACAGATACGCAGTATTTT; J: TRBJ2-3; V: TRBV6-6; size: NA; D: NA
CDR3: CASSLAGTSGQETQYF; DNA: TGCGCCAGCAGCTTGGCAGGGACTAGCGGACAAGAGACCCAGTACTTC; J: TRBJ2-5; V: TRBV5-1; size: NA; D: TRBD2
CDR3: CASSSGGFGNTIYF; DNA: TGTGCCAGCAGCTCCGGAGGATTTGGAAACACCATATATTTT; J: TRBJ1-3; V: TRBV5-4; size: NA; D: NA
CDR3: CASTLGQPNTGELFF; DNA: TGTGCCAGCACCCTGGGGCAGCCGAACACCGGGGAGCTGTTTTTT; J: TRBJ2-2; V: TRBV12-3/TRBV12-4; size: NA; D: NA
CDR3: CASKPGSTGNSPLHF; DNA: TGTGCCAGCAAACCAGGGAGCACTGGGAATTCACCCCTCCACTTT; J: TRBJ1-6; V: TRBV2; size: many; D: NA
CDR3: CASSQDRGPPRDTQYF; DNA: TGTGCCAGCAGCCAAGATCGTGGACCGCCCCGAGATACGCAGTATTTT; J: TRBJ2-3; V: TRBV14; size: NA; D: NA
CDR3: CASSPWTSGRSNEQYF; DNA: TGTGCCAGCAGTCCTTGGACTAGCGGGAGGTCTAACGAGCAGTACTTC; J: TRBJ2-7; V: TRBV27; size: few; D: TRBD2
CDR3: CSARDIKGNNSPLHF; DNA: TGCAGTGCTAGAGATATTAAGGGAAACAATTCACCCCTCCACTTT; J: TRBJ1-6; V: TRBV20-1; size: NA; D: NA
CDR3: CASSSPQLNTEAFF; DNA: TGTGCCAGCAGTTCCCCACAGCTGAACACTGAAGCTTTCTTT; J: TRBJ1-1; V: TRBV27; size: many; D: NA
CDR3: CASSPRGRLPDTGELFF; DNA: TGTGCCAGCAGCCCAAGAGGCCGTCTTCCGGACACCGGGGAGCTGTTTTTT; J: TRBJ2-2; V: TRBV7-8; size: few; D: NA
CDR3: CASSPRTGTLAYGYTF; DNA: TGTGCCAGCTCACCGCGGACAGGGACGTTGGCGTATGGCTACACCTTC; J: TRBJ1-2; V: TRBV18; size: few; D: TRBD1
CDR3: CASSLTGVGYGYTF; DNA: TGCGCCAGCAGCCTGACAGGGGTCGGCTATGGCTACACCTTC; J: TRBJ1-2; V: TRBV5-1; size: NA; D: TRBD1
CDR3: CASSLQGAKNTEAFF; DNA: TGTGCCAGCAGCCTACAGGGGGCCAAGAACACTGAAGCTTTCTTT; J: TRBJ1-1; V: TRBV7-2; size: NA; D: TRBD1
CDR3: CASSLVPDRKETQYF; DNA: TGCGCCAGCAGCTTGGTGCCGGACAGGAAAGAGACCCAGTACTTC; J: TRBJ2-5; V: TRBV5-1; size: few; D: TRBD1
CDR3: CASSLIGTGLGF; DNA: TGTGCCAGCAGTTTAATAGGTACAGGGTTGGGTTTC; J: TRBJ2-5; V: TRBV27; size: NA; D: NA
CDR3: CASSLDTGRNSPLHF; DNA: TGTGCCAGCAGCTTGGACACAGGGAGAAATTCACCCCTCCACTTT; J: TRBJ1-6; V: TRBV5-4; size: NA; D: NA
CDR3: CASSPGHSGANVLTF; DNA: TGTGCCAGCAGTCCGGGGCACTCTGGGGCCAACGTCCTGACTTTC; J: TRBJ2-6; V: TRBV6-2/TRBV6-3; size: many; D: NA
CDR3: CASSGPNTDTQYF; DNA: TGTGCCAGTTCGGGGCCCAACACAGATACGCAGTATTTT; J: TRBJ2-3; V: TRBV7-2; size: NA; D: NA
CDR3: CAWTPFSGGASTDTQYF; DNA: TGTGCCTGGACCCCCTTTAGCGGGGGCGCTAGCACAGATACGCAGTATTTT; J: TRBJ2-3; V: TRBV30; size: NA; D: TRBD2
CDR3: CSAFLERGATYEQYF; DNA: TGCAGCGCCTTTCTGGAGCGGGGGGCCACCTACGAGCAGTACTTC; J: TRBJ2-7; V: TRBV29-1; size: few; D: TRBD2
CDR3: CASNPGAMNTEAFF; DNA: TGTGCCAGCAACCCAGGTGCTATGAACACTGAAGCTTTCTTT; J: TRBJ1-1; V: TRBV7-2; size: few; D: NA
CDR3: CASSFDPPGISPLHF; DNA: TGTGCCAGCAGCTTCGACCCCCCAGGCATTTCACCCCTCCACTTT; J: TRBJ1-6; V: TRBV7-8; size: many; D: NA
CDR3: CASRQGPDTGELFF; DNA: TGTGCCAGCAGGCAGGGTCCGGACACCGGGGAGCTGTTTTTT; J: TRBJ2-2; V: TRBV6-5; size: NA; D: NA
CDR3: CSAAGLRGSPLHF; DNA: TGCAGTGCTGCCGGGCTTCGGGGTTCACCCCTCCACTTT; J: TRBJ1-6; V: TRBV20-1; size: few; D: NA
CDR3: CASSPTARYGYTF; DNA: TGTGCCAGCAGCCCCACCGCCCGCTATGGCTACACCTTC; J: TRBJ1-2; V: TRBV28; size: few; D: NA
CDR3: CASSVGTREETQYF; DNA: TGTGCCAGCAGCGTAGGTACGCGGGAGGAGACCCAGTACTTC; J: TRBJ2-5; V: TRBV9; size: few; D: TRBD2
CDR3: CASSSHGQNTEAFF; DNA: TGCGCCAGCAGCTCCCATGGACAAAACACTGAAGCTTTCTTT; J: TRBJ1-1; V: TRBV5-1; size: NA; D: NA
CDR3: CASSTRGSGDSYNEQFF; DNA: TGTGCCAGCTCAACCCGGGGTAGCGGGGACTCCTACAATGAGCAGTTCTTC; J: TRBJ2-1; V: TRBV18; size: many; D: TRBD2
CDR3: CSASIGGRSYEQYF; DNA: TGCAGTGCTAGTATCGGGGGCAGGTCCTACGAGCAGTACTTC; J: TRBJ2-7; V: TRBV20-1; size: NA; D: NA
CDR3: CATDRGPYGYTF; DNA: TGTGCCACGGACAGGGGACCCTATGGCTACACCTTC; J: TRBJ1-2; V: TRBV10-3; size: NA; D: TRBD1
CDR3: CASSLSRTSSEAVEQFF; DNA: TGTGCCAGCAGTTTATCCCGGACTAGCTCCGAGGCGGTGGAGCAGTTCTTC; J: TRBJ2-1; V: TRBV27; size: NA; D: TRBD2
CDR3: CASSRDRGGEAFF; DNA: TGTGCCAGCTCTCGGGACAGGGGAGGTGAAGCTTTCTTT; J: TRBJ1-1; V: TRBV18; size: NA; D: TRBD1
CDR3: CASSPGQLGAFF; DNA: TGTGCCAGCTCCCCGGGACAACTTGGAGCTTTCTTT; J: TRBJ1-1; V: TRBV28; size: NA; D: NA
CDR3: CSARYGDGYTF; DNA: TGCAGTGCTAGATATGGGGACGGCTACACCTTC; J: TRBJ1-2; V: TRBV20-1; size: many; D: NA
CDR3: CASSYAGPSYEQYF; DNA: TGTGCCAGCAGTTACGCAGGCCCGTCCTACGAGCAGTACTTC; J: TRBJ2-7; V: TRBV6-5; size: NA; D: NA
CDR3: CASSLERVETQYF; DNA: TGTGCCAGCAGCTTGGAAAGAGTTGAGACCCAGTACTTC; J: TRBJ2-5; V: TRBV11-2; size: few; D: NA